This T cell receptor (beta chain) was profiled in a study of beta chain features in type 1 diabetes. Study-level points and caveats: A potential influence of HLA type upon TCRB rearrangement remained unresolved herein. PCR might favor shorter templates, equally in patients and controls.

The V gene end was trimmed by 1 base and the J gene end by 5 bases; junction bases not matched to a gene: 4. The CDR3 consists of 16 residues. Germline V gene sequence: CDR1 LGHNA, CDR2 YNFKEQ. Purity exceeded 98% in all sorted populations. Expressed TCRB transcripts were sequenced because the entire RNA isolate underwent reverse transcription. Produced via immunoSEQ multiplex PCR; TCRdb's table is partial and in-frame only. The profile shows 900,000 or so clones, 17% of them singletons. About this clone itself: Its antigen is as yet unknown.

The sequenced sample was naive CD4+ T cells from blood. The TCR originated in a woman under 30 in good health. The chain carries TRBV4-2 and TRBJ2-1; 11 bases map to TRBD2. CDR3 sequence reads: CASSQAGTSGHNEQFF. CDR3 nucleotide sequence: TGTGCCAGCAGCCAAGCCGGGACTAGCGGCCACAATGAGCAGTTCTTC.